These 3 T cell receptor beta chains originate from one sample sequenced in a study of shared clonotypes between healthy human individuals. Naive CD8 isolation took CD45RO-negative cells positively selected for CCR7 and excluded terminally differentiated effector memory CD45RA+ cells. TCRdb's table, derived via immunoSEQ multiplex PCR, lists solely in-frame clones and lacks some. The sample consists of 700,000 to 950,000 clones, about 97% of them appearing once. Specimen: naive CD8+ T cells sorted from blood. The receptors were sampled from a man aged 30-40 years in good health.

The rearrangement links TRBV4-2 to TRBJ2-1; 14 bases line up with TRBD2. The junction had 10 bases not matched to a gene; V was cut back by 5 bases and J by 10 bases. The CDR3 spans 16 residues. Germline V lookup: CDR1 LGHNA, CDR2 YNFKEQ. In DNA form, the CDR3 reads TGTGCCAGCAGCACCCCCCCGGGACTAGCGGGAGTAGAGCAGTTCTTC. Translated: CASSTPPGLAGVEQFF.

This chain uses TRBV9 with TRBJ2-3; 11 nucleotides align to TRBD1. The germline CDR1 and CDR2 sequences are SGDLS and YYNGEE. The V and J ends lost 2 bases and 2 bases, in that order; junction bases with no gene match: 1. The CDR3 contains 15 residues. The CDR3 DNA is TGTGCCAGCAGCGTTGGACAGGGGGCCACAGATACGCAGTATTTT. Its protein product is CASSVGQGATDTQYF.

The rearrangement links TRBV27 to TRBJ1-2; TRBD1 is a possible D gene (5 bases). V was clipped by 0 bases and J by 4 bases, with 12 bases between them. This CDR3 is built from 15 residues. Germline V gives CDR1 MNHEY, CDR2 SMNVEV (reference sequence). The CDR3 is CASSLSQGPFYGYTF. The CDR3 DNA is TGTGCCAGCAGTTTATCGCAGGGACCCTTCTATGGCTACACCTTC.